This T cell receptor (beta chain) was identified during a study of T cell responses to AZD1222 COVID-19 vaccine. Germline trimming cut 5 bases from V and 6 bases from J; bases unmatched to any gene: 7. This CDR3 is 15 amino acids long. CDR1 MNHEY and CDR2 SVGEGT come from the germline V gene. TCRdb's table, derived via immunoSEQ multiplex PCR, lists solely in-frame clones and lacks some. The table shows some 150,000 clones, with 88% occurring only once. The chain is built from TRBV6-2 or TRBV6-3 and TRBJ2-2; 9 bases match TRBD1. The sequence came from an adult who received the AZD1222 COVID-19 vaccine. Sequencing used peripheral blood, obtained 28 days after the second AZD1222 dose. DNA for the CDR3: TGTGCCAGCAGTCCGGGACAGGGAATCGCCGGGGAGCTGTTTTTT. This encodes CASSPGQGIAGELFF.